What follows are 17 T cell receptor beta chains derived from one specimen sequenced in a study of T cell repertoires in cytomegalovirus infection. TCRdb re-derived calls from the reads in MiXCR, one entry per CDR3 protein. Found here are 200,000 to 300,000 distinct CDR3 sequences, around an eighth of them singletons; the top ten hold 1.5% to 2%. Specimen: PBMCs. The receptors come from a human donor in good health (CMV status not recorded). Some clones in this sample may be carry-over from other donors' samples.

In its sample, this clonotype was seen a few times. V is TRBV20-1 and J is TRBJ1-5; maybe TRBD1 (6 bases). Trimming pared 5 bases from V and 4 bases from J, leaving 12 bases between. Per germline, CDR1 DFQATT and CDR2 SNEGSKA (reference sequence). The CDR3 is 13 residues long. Here the CDR3 DNA reads TGCAGTGCTGGGGGCCTCAGTAATCAGCCCCAGCATTTT. It codes for CSAGGLSNQPQHF.

This clonotype was counted between two and nine times. This chain uses TRBV4-1 with TRBJ1-4; D might be TRBD1 (5 bases). The CDR3 is made up of 17 amino acids. V was shortened by 0 bases and J by 0 bases, with 11 bases between the two germline ends. CDR1 MGHRA and CDR2 YSYEKL come from the germline V gene. The CDR3 reads CASSQDKGDATNEKLFF. The CDR3 DNA reads as TGCGCCAGCAGCCAAGATAAAGGGGATGCAACTAATGAAAAACTGTTTTTT.

This chain joins TRBV27 and TRBJ1-5; 8 bases are a match to TRBD1. The J segment lost 2 bases and the V segment lost 6 bases, leaving 6 bases of the junction unmatched. CDR1 and CDR2 from the germline V gene are MNHEY and SMNVEV (reference sequence). CDR3 length equals 15 residues. This CDR3 is CASRLGQGGNQPQHF. CDR3 nucleotides: TGTGCCAGCAGACTAGGACAGGGTGGCAATCAGCCCCAGCATTTT.

There are many counts of this clonotype. CDR3 DNA: TGTGCCAGTAGTCATCGACAGGACCCCACAGATACGCAGTATTTT. Residues: CASSHRQDPTDTQYF. The chain uses TRBV19 and TRBJ2-3; weak D call: TRBD1 (6 bases). Germline CDR1 is LNHDA and CDR2 is SQIVND (reference sequence). Trimming left V 5 bases short and J 2 bases short, with 14 bases between. This CDR3 region has 15 residues.

This clonotype was observed at least ten times. The chain uses TRBV7-2 and TRBJ2-1, with 9 bases that match TRBD2. This CDR3 comprises 14 residues. Germline V gene data show CDR1 as SGHTA and CDR2 as FQGNSA. V shed 5 bases and J 5 bases; nucleotides not matched to a gene: 4. CDR3 loop: CASSRVAGDNEQFF. CDR3 in DNA: TGTGCCAGCAGCAGAGTAGCGGGAGACAATGAGCAGTTCTTC.

Comment on this clonotype: Compared with germline, one end of the junction differs, possibly owing to a read error. The chain combines TRBV3-1 with TRBJ2-3, with TRBD2 matching over 13 bases. Germline CDR1 reads LGHDT; CDR2 reads YNNKEL (reference sequence). There are 18 residues in the CDR3. The CDR3 coding sequence is TGTGCCAGCAGCCAACTGGGACTAGCGGGGAGAAGCACAGATATGCAGTATTTT. Amino acid sequence: CASSQLGLAGRSTDMQYF.

This chain connects TRBV27 to TRBJ2-4, with D unclear. Germline values: CDR1 MNHEY, CDR2 SMNVEV (reference sequence). The V gene lost 0 bases and the J gene lost 6 bases, with 9 bases spanning the gap. CDR3 length: 14 residues. The CDR3 DNA reads as TGTGCCAGCAGTTTATCGGCGGATGGAAACATTCAGTACTTC. This codes for CASSLSADGNIQYF.

The gene calls are TRBV6-5 and TRBJ2-1, with a tentative D call TRBD1 (5 bases). The germline V gene has CDR1 MNHEY and CDR2 SVGAGI. Trimming removed 2 bases from V and 0 bases from J, with 23 bases in between. The CDR3 consists of 20 residues. The CDR3, as DNA: TGTGCCAGCAGTTACCGAGGCGGTCAAGGGGCTTCTAGCTCCTACAATGAGCAGTTCTTC. Encoded protein: CASSYRGGQGASSSYNEQFF.

In this sample, this clonotype turned up many times. V usage is TRBV12-3 or TRBV12-4 and J usage is TRBJ1-2; TRBD1 aligns across 8 bases. CDR3 size: 12 residues. Trimming cost V 6 bases and J 6 bases; bases outside gene matches: 3. The DNA for the CDR3 is TGTGCCAGCAGCCGGACAGGGAATGGCTACACCTTC. It specifies CASSRTGNGYTF.

V and J are TRBV19 and TRBJ1-5; TRBD1 might be the D (5 bases). The CDR3 spans 16 residues. The germline V gene encodes CDR1 LNHDA and CDR2 SQIVND (reference sequence). Trimming removed 2 bases from V and 4 bases from J, with 15 bases in between. For the CDR3, the DNA is TGTGCCAGTAGTATAAGGGACGGGGAAGGAAATCAGCCCCAGCATTTT. It is translated as CASSIRDGEGNQPQHF.

A few counts support this clonotype. For the CDR3, the DNA is TGTGCCAGTAGTACCGATACCGGGACACAGTTCAAGGAGGAGACCCAGTACTTC. It encodes CASSTDTGTQFKEETQYF. The J gene is TRBJ2-5, the V gene TRBV19; possible D gene TRBD1, 6 bases. V was cut by 4 bases and J by 5 bases, with 26 bases left in between. Germline assignment: CDR1 LNHDA and CDR2 SQIVND (reference sequence). This CDR3 contains 18 residues.

The chain employs TRBV12-3 or TRBV12-4 and TRBJ2-1; D not certain. Trimming cost V 6 bases and J 1 base, with 7 bases left between them. CDR3 length: 13 residues. The CDR3 spells CASRRLSYNEQFF. CDR3 DNA: TGTGCCAGCAGGAGACTGTCCTACAATGAGCAGTTCTTC.

This clonotype came up many times. The rearrangement uses TRBV7-2 and TRBJ2-7; D may be TRBD2 (5 bases). The CDR3 is 15 amino acids. Trimming stripped 3 bases from V and 0 bases from J, with 12 bases between. Germline values: CDR1 SGHTA, CDR2 FQGNSA. The CDR3, as DNA: TGTGCCAGCAGCTTCGAAGCGGCAAGCTCCTACGAGCAGTACTTC. This sequence encodes CASSFEAASSYEQYF.

This clonotype was observed a few times. The chain recombines TRBV19 with TRBJ1-2; D gene unclear. Germline lookup yields CDR1 LNHDA and CDR2 SQIVND (reference sequence). The CDR3 is 14 amino acids. Trimming removed 1 base at V and 8 bases at J, with 14 bases between. CDR3 sequence reads: CASSIGGSGHGYTF. For the CDR3, the DNA is TGTGCCAGTAGTATAGGCGGGTCTGGGCACGGCTACACCTTC.

There are many counts of this clonotype. The CDR3 loop reads CASSLEQLTDTQYF. In nucleotides, the CDR3 is TGTGCCAGCAGCTTAGAACAGCTCACAGATACGCAGTATTTT. This sequence joins TRBV7-6 and TRBJ2-3; no clear D gene. Germline V gene lookup returns CDR1 SGHVS and CDR2 FNYEAQ. This CDR3 has 14 amino acids. V gave up 1 base and J gave up 2 bases, with 7 bases separating them.

This clonotype was recorded a few times. The chain is built from TRBV28 and TRBJ2-1, with a tentative D call TRBD2 (7 bases). Germline CDR1 is MDHEN and CDR2 is SYDVKM. The V end was cut by 6 bases, the J end by 8 bases, with 20 bases between. This CDR3 comprises 15 residues. The CDR3 loop reads CASSPGGGSGYEQFF. The DNA of the CDR3 is TGTGCCAGCAGCCCCGGGGGCGGGAGTGGGTATGAGCAGTTCTTC.

Ten or more counts support this clonotype. One junction end does not reproduce the germline sequence, and a read error may be involved. The V gene is TRBV7-2, the J gene TRBJ2-2, with 7 bases fitting TRBD2. Germline V gene data show CDR1 as SGHTA and CDR2 as FQGNSA. The CDR3 runs to 17 residues. DNA for the CDR3: TGTGCCAGCAGCTTAAGGAGCGGGGAACGGAACGCCGGGGAGCTGTTTTTT. It specifies CASSLRSGERNAGELFF.